This T cell receptor (beta chain) stems from a study of blood T cell repertoires in COVID-19. The CDR3 has 17 residues. With 1 base clipped from V and 3 bases from J, the junction kept 9 bases outside the gene matches. CDR1 SGHKS and CDR2 YYEKEE come from the germline V gene (reference sequence). TCRdb's table, derived via immunoSEQ multiplex PCR, lists solely in-frame clones and lacks some. The data contain 250,000 to 400,000 clones, about 91% of them seen just once; the ten biggest clones take up 1.5% to 2%. What was sequenced was peripheral blood. This clonotype originated in a woman aged 25 to 39 with COVID-19, enrolled during active disease. This chain joins TRBV5-5 and TRBJ2-1; 8 bases agree with TRBD1. The CDR3 reads CASSLLLSGQGYNEQFF. In nucleotides, the CDR3 is TGTGCCAGCAGCTTGCTGCTGTCAGGACAGGGCTACAATGAGCAGTTCTTC.